Following are 26 T cell receptor beta chains from one sample sequenced in a study of blood T cell repertoires in COVID-19. Here immunoSEQ multiplex PCR was the method, and the copy in TCRdb shows in-frame clones only, minus some. The sample lists around 300,000 clones; around 81% were seen once. Specimen: peripheral blood. All receptors derive from a woman aged 45-59 years with active or convalescent COVID-19.

CDR3 in DNA: TGTGCCAGCAGCAAAATAGCCGTGCGGGAGGGGGGCAATGAGCAGTTCTTC. It specifies CASSKIAVREGGNEQFF. The chain has TRBV21-1 and TRBJ2-1; the DNA was not compared with TRBD2, the D call given in the table. TRBV21-1 is listed as a pseudogene. The CDR3 consists of 17 residues.

In the case of this clone: The same CDR3 arises from other DNA sequences in this sample as well. The chain is built from TRBV2 and TRBJ1-1; 8 bases line up with TRBD1. V lost 6 bases and J lost 5; bases outside the gene matches: 5. Germline V gene sequence: CDR1 SNHLY, CDR2 FYNNEI. The CDR3 contains 13 residues. The chain's CDR3 is CASSGQGGTEAFF. In DNA form, the CDR3 reads TGTGCCAGCAGCGGACAGGGTGGGACTGAAGCTTTCTTT. Drawing the rest from reference TRBV2 and TRBJ1-1, the complete variable domain is EPEVTQTPSHQVTQMGQEVILRCVPISNHLYFYWYRQILGQKVEFLVSFYNNEISEKSEIFDDQFSVERPDGSNFTLKIRSTKLEDSAMYFCASSGQGGTEAFFGQGTRLTVV.

V and J are TRBV6-6 and TRBJ2-1; 8 nucleotides align to TRBD2. With 5 bases clipped from V and 0 bases from J, the junction kept 6 bases outside the gene matches. CDR1 is MNHNY and CDR2 is SVGAGI in the germline V gene (reference sequence). The CDR3 totals 16 residues. The CDR3 loop reads CASSRKSGSSYNEQFF. The CDR3, as DNA: TGTGCCAGCAGTCGAAAAAGCGGGAGCTCCTACAATGAGCAGTTCTTC.

This chain links TRBV19 with TRBJ1-2; D gene uncertain. V was pared by 7 bases and J by 8 bases, with 23 bases between. Germline V gene data show CDR1 as LNHDA and CDR2 as SQIVND (reference sequence). The CDR3 extends over 15 amino acids. CDR3 DNA: TGTGCCAGTACCCCTAGAGGGTTCCGAAGTGGAGGCTACACCTTC. Its translation: CASTPRGFRSGGYTF.

This clone was detected once. V gene TRBV5-1 combines with J gene TRBJ2-7; 7 bases agree with TRBD1. CDR1 is SGHRS, CDR2 YFSETQ, per germline. The CDR3 covers 14 residues. V was clipped by 0 bases and J by 3 bases; unmatched bases: 3. The CDR3 reads CASSLGPGGYEQYF. CDR3 bases: TGCGCCAGCAGCTTGGGACCAGGGGGCTACGAGCAGTACTTC.

The rearrangement uses TRBV18 and TRBJ2-1; tentatively, D is TRBD2 (6 bases). The CDR3 is 18 residues long. V lost 4 bases, J lost 2 bases, and 21 bases lay in between. The germline V gene has CDR1 KGHSH and CDR2 LQKENI. The CDR3 DNA follows: TGTGCCAGCTCACTCACACTAGCTTCGCCATCGACCTACAATGAGCAGTTCTTC. This translates into CASSLTLASPSTYNEQFF.

V is TRBV29-1 and J is TRBJ2-1; 12 bases map to TRBD2. V shed 2 bases and J 12 bases; nucleotides not matched to a gene: 17. CDR1 is SQVTM and CDR2 is ANQGSEA in the germline V gene. CDR3 length: 17 residues. The CDR3 reads CSVESFGLAGSGYGQFF. Written as DNA, the CDR3 is TGCAGCGTTGAAAGTTTTGGACTAGCGGGAAGTGGGTATGGGCAGTTCTTC.

V and J are TRBV5-4 and TRBJ2-7, with TRBD1 matching over 9 bases. J gave up 0 bases and V 4 bases, and 2 bases lay outside the gene matches. Germline CDR1 reads SGHNT; CDR2 reads YYREEE (reference sequence). The CDR3 has 14 amino acids. DNA for the CDR3: TGTGCCAGCAGCGGACAGGGGAGCTCCTACGAGCAGTACTTC. It specifies CASSGQGSSYEQYF.

The chain has TRBV7-9 and TRBJ2-7, with 7 bases matching TRBD2. CDR1 and CDR2 (germline): SEHNR, FQNEAQ (reference sequence). V was clipped by 8 bases and J by 1 base; unmatched bases: 14. The CDR3 totals 16 residues. The chain's CDR3 is CASALASGLRSYEQYF. CDR3 in DNA: TGTGCCAGCGCGTTGGCTAGCGGACTCCGGTCCTACGAGCAGTACTTC.

This clone is a singleton in its sample. This rearrangement joins TRBV30 to TRBJ2-1, with a weak D call TRBD1 (6 bases). The CDR3 length is 12 residues. Germline assignment: CDR1 GTSNPN and CDR2 SVGIG (reference sequence). The ends were cut back, 0 bases at V and 8 bases at J, with 8 bases in the middle. This CDR3 is CAWSVQGDEQFF. Here the CDR3 DNA reads TGTGCCTGGAGTGTACAGGGTGATGAGCAGTTCTTC.

The count of this clone is one. The chain links TRBV4-1 to TRBJ2-7; D may be TRBD1 (6 bases). From germline, CDR1 is MGHRA and CDR2 YSYEKL. The CDR3 loop spans 14 amino acids. V lost 4 bases and J lost 2, with 12 bases in between. The CDR3 protein is CASSLRDTAYEQYF. The CDR3 DNA reads as TGCGCCAGCAGCCTCCGGGACACTGCCTACGAGCAGTACTTC.

The chain combines TRBV7-9 with TRBJ1-5, with D possibly matching TRBD1 (6 bases). CDR1 and CDR2 from the germline V gene are SEHNR and FQNEAQ (reference sequence). Trimming removed 11 bases from V and 1 base from J, with 9 bases in between. This CDR3 has 12 amino acids. The CDR3 reads CAGQKSNQPQHF. CDR3 nucleotide sequence: TGTGCCGGACAGAAGAGCAATCAGCCCCAGCATTTT.

The V and J genes are TRBV10-3 and TRBJ1-3, with D possibly TRBD1 on 6 matching bases. Per germline, CDR1 ENHRY and CDR2 SYGVKD. V lost 5 bases and J 4 bases, leaving 12 bases between the germline ends. This CDR3 comprises 14 residues. The CDR3 nucleotides are TGTGCCATCAGTTTCGGGGGGCTCGGAAACACCATATATTTT. Its translation: CAISFGGLGNTIYF.

This clone was seen a single time. The gene calls are TRBV2 and TRBJ1-4; TRBD1 might be the D (6 bases). This CDR3 spans 15 amino acids. Germline CDR1 SNHLY, CDR2 FYNNEI. The V end was cut by 5 bases, the J end by 8 bases, with 18 bases between. The CDR3 DNA sequence: TGTGCCAGCAGTTCGTGGGACACAGTATCGGAAAAACTGTTTTTT. Translated: CASSSWDTVSEKLFF.

This rearrangement joins TRBV3-1 (or the pseudogene TRBV3-2) to TRBJ2-1; TRBD2 aligns across 12 bases. V gave up 7 bases and J gave up 3 bases; unmatched junction bases: 13. CDR1 and CDR2 (germline): LGHDT, YNNKEL (reference sequence). There are 18 residues in the CDR3. The CDR3 DNA follows: TGTGCCAGCACCGGGCTGGGGCTAGCGGGAGGGATCTACAATGAGCAGTTCTTC. This gives the protein CASTGLGLAGGIYNEQFF.

V gene TRBV5-4 combines with J gene TRBJ2-1, with a weak D call TRBD2 (6 bases). Between the trimmed V and J ends, which lost 3 bases and 4 bases, there was a span of 17 bases. The CDR3 contains 16 residues. Looked up from germline, CDR1 is SGHNT and CDR2 is YYREEE (reference sequence). The DNA for the CDR3 is TGTGCCAGCAGCTCTGCGGTGGTAGCGGCTTACAATGAGCAGTTCTTC. Its protein is CASSSAVVAAYNEQFF.

The chain links TRBV12-3 or TRBV12-4 to TRBJ1-5; D uncertain. The CDR3 contains 13 residues. With 1 base removed from V and 4 bases from J, the gap between germline ends came to 5 bases. CDR3 bases: TGTGCCAGCAGTTTAGGGGAGAATCAGCCCCAGCATTTT. Translating gives CASSLGENQPQHF.

The rearrangement links TRBV11-2 to TRBJ1-3; no reliable D call. The V end lost 1 base, the J end lost 0 bases, and 4 bases lay between the germline ends. CDR1 and CDR2 from the germline V gene are SGHAT and FQNNGV. The CDR3 contains 14 residues. CDR3 loop: CASSLVGSGNTIYF. The CDR3 coding sequence is TGTGCCAGCAGCTTAGTCGGCTCTGGAAACACCATATATTTT.

The chain uses TRBV28 and TRBJ2-7; 7 nucleotides agree with TRBD1. CDR3 length: 14 residues. The V and J ends lost 5 bases and 5 bases, in that order; junction bases with no gene match: 9. Germline assignment: CDR1 MDHEN and CDR2 SYDVKM. CDR3 region: CASSPLGQSDEQYF. CDR3 DNA sequence: TGTGCCAGCAGTCCCCTGGGACAGAGCGACGAGCAGTACTTC.

The chain links TRBV29-1 to TRBJ2-5, with TRBD2 matching over 7 bases. The CDR3 contains 15 residues. Germline trimming cut 7 bases from V and 2 bases from J; bases unmatched to any gene: 13. The germline gives CDR1 SQVTM, CDR2 ANQGSEA. CDR3 sequence reads: CSGRRSGLDQETQYF. Here the CDR3 DNA reads TGCAGCGGGCGAAGATCCGGACTAGATCAAGAGACCCAGTACTTC.

The chain recombines TRBV5-1 with TRBJ2-3; TRBD2 aligns across 9 bases. The V segment lost 5 bases and the J segment 4 bases; nucleotides outside the gene matches: 8. The CDR3 runs to 15 residues. Germline V gene lookup returns CDR1 SGHRS and CDR2 YFSETQ. The CDR3 spells CASSPSGLAPDTQYF. CDR3 DNA sequence: TGCGCCAGCAGTCCGTCGGGACTAGCCCCAGATACGCAGTATTTT.

In its sample, this clone was seen once. The chain couples TRBV7-9 to TRBJ2-7, with 7 bases that match TRBD1. Germline trimming cut 7 bases from V and 6 bases from J; bases unmatched to any gene: 12. The CDR3 loop spans 14 amino acids. In germline, CDR1 is SEHNR, CDR2 FQNEAQ (reference sequence). CDR3 residues: CASTPGVTGAEQYF. The CDR3 nucleotides are TGTGCCAGCACCCCTGGGGTAACAGGGGCCGAGCAGTACTTC.

The chain has TRBV3-1 (or the pseudogene TRBV3-2) and TRBJ2-7; 7 bases line up with TRBD2. Germline V gene sequence: CDR1 LGHDT, CDR2 YNNKEL (reference sequence). The CDR3 is 15 amino acids. The ends lost 4 bases at V and 5 bases at J; junction bases unmatched: 11. The CDR3 region is CASSRVGEGWDEQYF. CDR3 coding DNA: TGTGCCAGCAGCCGGGTAGGGGAGGGCTGGGACGAGCAGTACTTC.

This chain links TRBV10-2 with TRBJ1-1; no firm D call. The germline V gene has CDR1 WSHSY and CDR2 SAAADI. CDR3 length: 18 amino acids. The V end lost 3 bases, the J end lost 0 bases, and 20 bases lay between the germline ends. CDR3 loop: CASSERKDSGGLNTEAFF. The DNA for the CDR3 is TGCGCCAGCAGTGAAAGAAAGGACTCCGGCGGATTGAACACTGAAGCTTTCTTT.

The CDR3 sequence is CASSSLGGTSEAFF. DNA of the CDR3: TGCGCCAGCAGCTCACTGGGGGGGACCTCTGAAGCTTTCTTT. The rearrangement links TRBV5-1 to TRBJ1-1, with D possibly matching TRBD1 (5 bases). Germline V gives CDR1 SGHRS, CDR2 YFSETQ. Trimming pared 3 bases from V and 6 bases from J, leaving 15 bases between. The CDR3 covers 14 residues.

This chain links TRBV2 with TRBJ2-2, with 10 bases aligning to TRBD2. The CDR3 covers 15 residues. Germline CDR1 and CDR2: SNHLY and FYNNEI. J gave up 5 bases and V 7 bases, and 7 bases lay outside the gene matches. As DNA, the CDR3 is TGTGCCAGCAAGGGGAGCGGGAGGGCGACCGGGGAGCTGTTTTTT. It yields the protein CASKGSGRATGELFF.